One T cell receptor (beta chain) is described in this entry. TCRdb re-called the 5' RACE reads and catalogs CDR3 proteins one per entry, DNA excluded. The sample yields a few hundred thousand distinct CDR3 sequences, of which the top ten take up approximately 3.6%. These data belong to a study of T cells expressing NK-cell markers. This TCR derives from a man between 18 and 29 years old in good health. Sequenced material: blood T cells: a sorted CD56 or NKG2C T cell subset, CD4+ or CD8+ T cells, or bulk PBMC T cells (not recorded which).

CDR3 region: CSARAPSVNEKLFF. The chain recombines TRBV20-1 with TRBJ1-4; TCRdb's assignment of TRBD1 cannot be checked, as there is no DNA. Per the germline V gene, CDR1 is DFQATT and CDR2 is SNEGSKA (reference sequence). The CDR3 totals 14 residues.